This T cell receptor beta chain is drawn from a study of blood T cells in healthy people across ages (dated by TCRdb to about 2015). Concerning the study at large: Template switching captured roughly one uniquely barcoded TCR beta cDNA molecule per two T cells in model experiments. Donors were grouped into four age groups: young (average roughly 17 years), middle-aged (roughly 40), aged (about 60) and long-lived (around 80). Using deep sequencing normalized with unique cDNA molecular identifiers, the study measured how TCR beta repertoire diversity changes with age. Using the same blood draw, the study looked at two additional independent replicas of 1 million unique cDNA reads for two donors, one aged 18 to 30 and the other aged 80 or older. To avoid experimental bias, donors of different ages were spread randomly across the sequencing lanes.

Based on the germline V gene, the CDR1 and CDR2 sequences are MNHEY and SVGEGT. The CDR3 goes from the cysteine to the phenylalanine over 8 residues. Only the CDR3 DNA stays, 24 bases, in frame from base 1. Summary of the overall study and its limitations: Observed TCR beta diversity correlated strongly with the percentage of naive T cells measured by flow cytometry. Bulk unsorted PBMC profiling prevented conclusive comparison of naive and antigen-experienced compartments. Because donor CMV infection status was unknown, age-related changes in expanded clonotypes were potentially confounded. As age increased, observed TCR beta diversity per million T cells dropped in a roughly linear way, and a significant reduction was already evident by age around 41. Total diversity estimates from one million sequenced T cells were considered lower bounds and underestimates. Compared with the aged group, more naive CD4+ T cells, fewer expanded clones and increased TCR diversity were shown by the long-lived group, suggesting age selection.

Libraries came from 5' RACE. This sample was sequenced with an Illumina HiSeq 2500. A second 7 to 11 cycle PCR used a sample-barcoded 5' primer and a J-beta primer mix. Each TCR beta cDNA molecule received a unique molecular identifier from a template-switch 5' adaptor carrying 12 random nucleotides. Each sample yielded at least 2.5 million CDR3-containing paired-end reads. The Mint cDNA synthesis kit, primed by a TRBC-specific oligonucleotide, was used to synthesize first-strand cDNA from all RNA. Following uracil-DNA glycosylase treatment, all cDNA underwent a first 18-cycle PCR with the universal primers M1SS and BC2_uni_R. The authors processed their data as follows. Normalization of each sample was performed by random selection of 1 million high-quality reads, each carrying a distinct molecular identifier. Reads sharing molecular identifiers were discarded rather than binned into consensus sequences. CDR3 identification, clonotype clustering and error correction used MiTCR with a Q25 quality threshold and the strictest error-elimination algorithm. A nonparametric unseen species model with Euler transformation was used to estimate lower-bound total TCR beta diversity. TCRdb took the public reads, trimmed them with fastp at Q25, ran MiXCR for clone calling and kept in-frame beta chains. Rows matching on CDR3 protein sequence are summarized as one entry with the most common DNA and genes. The V and J calls shown here were made by TCRdb, not taken from the authors' results. Counted in this sample were around 1,000,000 distinct CDR3 sequences; approximately 38% of them appeared once. The top ten clones comprise around 13% of the sample.

Concerning this clonotype: Its cognate antigen has yet to be identified. Base-call qualities are not available, and no considerably larger clone is one nucleotide away.

The donors were 40 or so Caucasian individuals from Russia, aged roughly 6 to 100 years, who were systemically healthy. Around 10 milliliters of peripheral blood were drawn from each donor into EDTA-treated Vacutainer tubes. Ficoll-Paque density-gradient centrifugation was used to isolate PBMCs, with at least 6.5 million per sample. Total RNA, at least 6 micrograms per sample, was extracted from PBMCs with Trizol reagent. The percentages of naive CD45RAhigh/CD27high T cells were determined by flow cytometry on a PBMC aliquot from every donor. The sample comprised blood. The clonotype comes from a man between 18 and 29 years old in good health. This chain is built from TRBV6-2 or TRBV6-3 and TRBJ1-5, with no confident D gene call. The DNA sequence is as follows: TGTGCTCACTTTCCCCAGCATTTT. It translates as CAHFPQHF.